The sequence of this TCR beta chain was determined in a study of blood T cell repertoires in COVID-19. At the level of the study: COVID-19 samples, acute and convalescent, were from the United States, Italy and Spain. In each case, the material was cDNA or gDNA derived from T cells, B-cell-depleted T cells, or PBMCs.

The V gene lost 7 bases and the J gene lost 7 bases, with 19 bases spanning the gap. Germline CDR1 reads SNHLY; CDR2 reads FYNNEI. This CDR3 comprises 14 residues. Recovery meant two consecutive negative NP/OP PCR tests, professional clearance, or resolved symptoms. In the study's own analysis: By means of reference gene primer amplification, nucleated cell counts were estimated. Some clones are missing from TCRdb's copy, which holds only in-frame ones; the method was immunoSEQ multiplex PCR. V, J and clone size are taken as reported in that table, and D and trimming were inferred from the DNA itself. Seen here are around 58,000 clones, around nine tenths observed once, and the top ten hold about a tenth.

The sample comprised PBMCs or T cells enriched from blood (not recorded which). The chain has TRBV2 and TRBJ1-1; the D is unclear. The TCR was taken from a woman aged 40-49 years who had recovered from COVID-19. The CDR3 sequence is CASNLRTAGIEAFF. The CDR3 DNA sequence: TGTGCCAGCAACCTACGGACGGCGGGTATTGAAGCTTTCTTT.